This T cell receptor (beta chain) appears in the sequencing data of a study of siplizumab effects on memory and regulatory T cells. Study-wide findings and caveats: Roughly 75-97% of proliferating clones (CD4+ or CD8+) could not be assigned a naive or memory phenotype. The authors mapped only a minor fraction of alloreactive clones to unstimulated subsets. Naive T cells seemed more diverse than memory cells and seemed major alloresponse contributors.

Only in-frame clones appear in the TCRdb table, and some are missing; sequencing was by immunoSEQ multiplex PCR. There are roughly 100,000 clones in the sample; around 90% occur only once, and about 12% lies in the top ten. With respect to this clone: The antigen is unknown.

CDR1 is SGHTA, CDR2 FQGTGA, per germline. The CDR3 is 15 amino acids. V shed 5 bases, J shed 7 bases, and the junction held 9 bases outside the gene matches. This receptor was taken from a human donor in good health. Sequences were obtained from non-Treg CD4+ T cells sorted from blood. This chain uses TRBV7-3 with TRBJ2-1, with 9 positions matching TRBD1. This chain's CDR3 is CASSPDRGGINEQFF. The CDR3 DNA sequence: TGTGCCAGCAGCCCCGACAGGGGGGGGATTAATGAGCAGTTCTTC. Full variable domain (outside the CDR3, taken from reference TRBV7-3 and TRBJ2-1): GAGVSQTPSNKVTEKGKYVELRCDPISGHTALYWYRQSLGQGPEFLIYFQGTGAADDSGLPNDRFFAVRPEGSVSTLKIQRTERGDSAVYLCASSPDRGGINEQFFGPGTRLTVL.